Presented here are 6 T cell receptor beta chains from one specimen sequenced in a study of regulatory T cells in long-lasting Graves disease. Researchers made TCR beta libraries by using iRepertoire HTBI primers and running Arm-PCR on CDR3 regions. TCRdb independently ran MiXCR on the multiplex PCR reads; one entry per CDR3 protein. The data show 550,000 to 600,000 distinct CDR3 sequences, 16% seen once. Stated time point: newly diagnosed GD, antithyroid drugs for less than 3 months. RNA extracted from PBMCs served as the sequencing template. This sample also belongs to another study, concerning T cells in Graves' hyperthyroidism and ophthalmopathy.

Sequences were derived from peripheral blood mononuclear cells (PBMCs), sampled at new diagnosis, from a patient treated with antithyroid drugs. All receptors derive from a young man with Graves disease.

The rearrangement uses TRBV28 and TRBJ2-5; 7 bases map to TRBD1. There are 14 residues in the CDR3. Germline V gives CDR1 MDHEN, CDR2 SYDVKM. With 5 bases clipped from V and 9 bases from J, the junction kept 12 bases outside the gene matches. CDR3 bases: TGTGCCAGCAGTACGCTAGGGGGCTCTCGGGCCCAGTACTTC. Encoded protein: CASSTLGGSRAQYF.

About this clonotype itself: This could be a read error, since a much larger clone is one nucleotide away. The DNA for the CDR3 is TGTGCCAGCAGTCCTACCGGGACCTCCCTCCAGTACGAGCAGTACTTC. This sequence encodes CASSPTGTSLQYEQYF. The chain combines TRBV28 with TRBJ2-7, with D perhaps matching TRBD1 or TRBD2 (5 bases each). The CDR3 has 16 residues. Germline V gene data show CDR1 as MDHEN and CDR2 as SYDVKM. Trimming pared 5 bases from V and 4 bases from J, leaving 21 bases between.

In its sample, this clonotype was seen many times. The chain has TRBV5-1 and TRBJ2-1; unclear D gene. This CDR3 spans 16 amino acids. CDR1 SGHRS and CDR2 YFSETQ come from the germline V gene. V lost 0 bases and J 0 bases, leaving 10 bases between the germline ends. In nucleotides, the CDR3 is TGCGCCAGCAGCTTGGGATTGCGAGGCTCCTACAATGAGCAGTTCTTC. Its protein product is CASSLGLRGSYNEQFF. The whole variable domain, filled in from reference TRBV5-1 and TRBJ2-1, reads KAGVTQTPRYLIKTRGQQVTLSCSPISGHRSVSWYQQTPGQGLQFLFEYFSETQRNKGNFPGRFSGRQFSNSRSEMNVSTLELGDSALYLCASSLGLRGSYNEQFFGPGTRLTVL.

The CDR3 region has the DNA TGTGCCAGCAGCTTCTGGACTAGCGGGTCCTACGAGCAGTACTTC. This codes for CASSFWTSGSYEQYF. The V call is TRBV7-9, the J call TRBJ2-7; TRBD2 agrees at 11 bases. The CDR3 spans 15 residues. Germline CDR1 is SEHNR and CDR2 is FQNEAQ (reference sequence). V lost 3 bases and J lost 1; bases outside the gene matches: 2.

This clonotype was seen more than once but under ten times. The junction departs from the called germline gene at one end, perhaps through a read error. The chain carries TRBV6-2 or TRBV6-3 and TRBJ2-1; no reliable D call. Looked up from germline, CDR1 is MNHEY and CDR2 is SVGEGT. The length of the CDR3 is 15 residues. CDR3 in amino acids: CASSEEPELKNEQSF. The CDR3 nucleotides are TGTGCCAGCAGTGAAGAACCGGAGTTAAAAAATGAGCAGTCCTTC.

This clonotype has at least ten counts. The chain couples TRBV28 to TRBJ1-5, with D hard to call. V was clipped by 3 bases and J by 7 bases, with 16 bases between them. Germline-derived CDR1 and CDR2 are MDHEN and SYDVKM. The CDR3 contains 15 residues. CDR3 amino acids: CASSLHRGIEQPQHF. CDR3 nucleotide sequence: TGTGCCAGCAGTTTGCATCGAGGTATTGAGCAGCCCCAGCATTTT.